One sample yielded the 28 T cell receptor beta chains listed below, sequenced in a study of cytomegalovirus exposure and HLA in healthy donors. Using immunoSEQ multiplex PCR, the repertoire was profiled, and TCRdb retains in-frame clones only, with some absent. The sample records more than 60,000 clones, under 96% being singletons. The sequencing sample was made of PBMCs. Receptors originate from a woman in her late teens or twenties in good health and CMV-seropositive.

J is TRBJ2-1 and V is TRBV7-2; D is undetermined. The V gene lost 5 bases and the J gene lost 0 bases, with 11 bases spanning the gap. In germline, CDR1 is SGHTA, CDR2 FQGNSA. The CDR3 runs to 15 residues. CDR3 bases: TGTGCCAGCAGCATTCGTAGGAGCTCCTACAATGAGCAGTTCTTC. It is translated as CASSIRRSSYNEQFF.

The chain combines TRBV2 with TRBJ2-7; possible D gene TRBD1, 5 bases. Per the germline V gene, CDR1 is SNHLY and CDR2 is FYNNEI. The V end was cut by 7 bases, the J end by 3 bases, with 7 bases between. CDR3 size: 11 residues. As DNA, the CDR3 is TGTGCCAGCACCCAGGGCTACGAGCAGTACTTC. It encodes CASTQGYEQYF.

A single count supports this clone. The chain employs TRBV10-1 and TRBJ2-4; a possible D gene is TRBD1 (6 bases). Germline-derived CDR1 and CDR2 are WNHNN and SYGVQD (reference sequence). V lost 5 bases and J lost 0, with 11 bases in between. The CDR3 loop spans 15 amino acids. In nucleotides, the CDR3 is TGCGCCAGCAGTCGACAGGAAGGAGCCAAAAACATTCAGTACTTC. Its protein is CASSRQEGAKNIQYF.

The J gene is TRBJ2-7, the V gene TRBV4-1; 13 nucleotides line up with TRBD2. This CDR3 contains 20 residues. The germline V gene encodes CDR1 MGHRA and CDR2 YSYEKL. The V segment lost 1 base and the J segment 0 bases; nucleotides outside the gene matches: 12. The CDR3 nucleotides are TGCGCCAGCAGCCAAGCCCTCGGGGGACTAGCGGGAAAGAGCTCCTACGAGCAGTACTTC. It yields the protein CASSQALGGLAGKSSYEQYF.

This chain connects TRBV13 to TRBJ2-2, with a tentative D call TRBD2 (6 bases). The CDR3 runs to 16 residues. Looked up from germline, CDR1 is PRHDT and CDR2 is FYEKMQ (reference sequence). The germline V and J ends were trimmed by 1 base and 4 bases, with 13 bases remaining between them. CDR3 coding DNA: TGTGCCAGCAGCTTAGTAGCCGGGAGAGGCACCGGGGAGCTGTTTTTT. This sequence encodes CASSLVAGRGTGELFF.

CDR3 in amino acids: CASSGTGRTGELFF. The CDR3 nucleotides are TGTGCCAGCAGTGGGACAGGGCGCACCGGGGAGCTGTTTTTT. The V and J genes are TRBV28 and TRBJ2-2, with TRBD1 matching 9 bases. CDR3 length: 14 residues. Germline V lookup: CDR1 MDHEN, CDR2 SYDVKM. The V gene end was trimmed by 5 bases and the J gene end by 4 bases; junction bases not matched to a gene: 2.

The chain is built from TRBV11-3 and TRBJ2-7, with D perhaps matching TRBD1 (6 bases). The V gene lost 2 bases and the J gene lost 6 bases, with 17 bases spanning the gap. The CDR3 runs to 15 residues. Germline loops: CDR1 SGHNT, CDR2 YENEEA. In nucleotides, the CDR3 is TGTGCCAGCAGCTTATGGGTCAGACGAGGGGGCGAGCAGTACTTC. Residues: CASSLWVRRGGEQYF.

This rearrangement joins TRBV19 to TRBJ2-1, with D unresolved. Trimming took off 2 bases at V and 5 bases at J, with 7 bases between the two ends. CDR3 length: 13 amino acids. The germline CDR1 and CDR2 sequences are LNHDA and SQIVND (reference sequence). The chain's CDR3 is CASSITTHNEQFF. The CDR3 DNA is TGTGCCAGTAGTATAACTACCCACAATGAGCAGTTCTTC.

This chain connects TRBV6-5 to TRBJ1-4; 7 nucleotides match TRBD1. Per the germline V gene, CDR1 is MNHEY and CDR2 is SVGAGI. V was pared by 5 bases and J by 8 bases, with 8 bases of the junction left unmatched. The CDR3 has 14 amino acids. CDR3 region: CASSAGTVGEKLFF. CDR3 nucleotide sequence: TGTGCCAGCAGTGCCGGGACAGTAGGGGAAAAACTGTTTTTT.

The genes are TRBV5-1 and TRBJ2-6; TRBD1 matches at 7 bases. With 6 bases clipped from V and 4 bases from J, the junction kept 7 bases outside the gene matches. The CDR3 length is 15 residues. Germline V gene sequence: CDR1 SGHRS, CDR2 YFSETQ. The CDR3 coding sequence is TGCGCCAGCATGAAGGGGGCGTCCGGGGCCAACGTCCTGACTTTC. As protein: CASMKGASGANVLTF.

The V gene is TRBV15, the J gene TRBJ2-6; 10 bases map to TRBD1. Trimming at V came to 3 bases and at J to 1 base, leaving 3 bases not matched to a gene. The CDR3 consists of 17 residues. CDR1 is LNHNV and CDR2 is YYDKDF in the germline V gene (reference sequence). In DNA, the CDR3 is TGTGCCACCAGCAGCCGGGACAGGGGTTCTGGGGCCAACGTCCTGACTTTC. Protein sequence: CATSSRDRGSGANVLTF.

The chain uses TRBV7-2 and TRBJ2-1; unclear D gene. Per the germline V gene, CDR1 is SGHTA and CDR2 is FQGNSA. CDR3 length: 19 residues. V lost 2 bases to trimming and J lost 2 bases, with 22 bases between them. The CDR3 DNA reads TGTGCCAGCAGCTTACGGCCGACCATTGACAAGCAAACCTACAATGAGCAGTTCTTC. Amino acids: CASSLRPTIDKQTYNEQFF.

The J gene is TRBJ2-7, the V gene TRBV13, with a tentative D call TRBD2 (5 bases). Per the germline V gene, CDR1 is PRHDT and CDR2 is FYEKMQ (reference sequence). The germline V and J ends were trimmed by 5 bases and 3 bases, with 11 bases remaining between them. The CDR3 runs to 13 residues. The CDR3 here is CASSKKRFYEQYF. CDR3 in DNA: TGTGCCAGCAGCAAGAAGCGGTTCTACGAGCAGTACTTC.

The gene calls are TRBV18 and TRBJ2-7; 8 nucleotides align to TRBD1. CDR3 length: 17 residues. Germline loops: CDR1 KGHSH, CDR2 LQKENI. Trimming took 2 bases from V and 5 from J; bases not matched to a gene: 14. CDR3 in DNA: TGTGCCAGCTCACCATCACACAGGACCGACAGGGGAGACGAGCAGTACTTC. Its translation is CASSPSHRTDRGDEQYF.

The DNA for the CDR3 is TGTGCCAGCAGCGGCGACAGGGACTACGAGCAGTACTTC. This codes for CASSGDRDYEQYF. The V gene is TRBV5-6, the J gene TRBJ2-7, with TRBD1 identical over 7 bases. With V trimmed by 4 bases and J by 3 bases, 4 bases remained unmatched. The CDR3 is 13 amino acids. CDR1 and CDR2 from the germline V gene are SGHDT and YYEEEE.

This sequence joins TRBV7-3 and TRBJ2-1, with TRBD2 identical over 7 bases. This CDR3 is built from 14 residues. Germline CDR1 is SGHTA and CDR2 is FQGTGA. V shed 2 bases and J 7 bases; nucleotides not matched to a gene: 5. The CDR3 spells CASSLAGARNEQFF. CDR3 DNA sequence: TGTGCCAGCAGCTTAGCGGGAGCCCGTAATGAGCAGTTCTTC.

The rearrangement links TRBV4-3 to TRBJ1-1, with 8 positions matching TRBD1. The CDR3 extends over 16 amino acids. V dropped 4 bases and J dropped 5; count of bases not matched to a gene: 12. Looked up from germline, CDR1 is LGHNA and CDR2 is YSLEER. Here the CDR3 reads CASSLGTGVIGTEAFF. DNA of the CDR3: TGCGCCAGCAGCCTCGGGACAGGTGTTATTGGGACTGAAGCTTTCTTT.

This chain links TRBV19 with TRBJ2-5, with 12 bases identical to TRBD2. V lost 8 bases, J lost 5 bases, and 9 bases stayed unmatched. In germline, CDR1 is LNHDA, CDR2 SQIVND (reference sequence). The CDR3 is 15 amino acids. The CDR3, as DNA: TGTGCCAGTCGAGCGACTAGCGGGAGCTTTGAGACCCAGTACTTC. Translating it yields CASRATSGSFETQYF. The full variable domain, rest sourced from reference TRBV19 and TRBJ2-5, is DGGITQSPKYLFRKEGQNVTLSCEQNLNHDAMYWYRQDPGQGLRLIYYSQIVNDFQKGDIAEGYSVSREKKESFPLTVTSAQKNPTAFYLCASRATSGSFETQYFGPGTRLLVL.

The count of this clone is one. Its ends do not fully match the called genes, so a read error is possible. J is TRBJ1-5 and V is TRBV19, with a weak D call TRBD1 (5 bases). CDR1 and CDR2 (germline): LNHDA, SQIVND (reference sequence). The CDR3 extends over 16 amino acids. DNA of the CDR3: TGTGCCAGTAGTATAAAGGGGCGGGGTAGCGATCAGCCCCAGCATTTT. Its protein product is CASSIKGRGSDQPQHF.

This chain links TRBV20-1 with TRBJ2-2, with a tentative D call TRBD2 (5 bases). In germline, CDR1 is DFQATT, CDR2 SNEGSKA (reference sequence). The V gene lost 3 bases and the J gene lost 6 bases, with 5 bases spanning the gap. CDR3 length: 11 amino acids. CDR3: CSAREAGELFF. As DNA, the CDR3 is TGCAGTGCTAGGGAGGCCGGGGAGCTGTTTTTT.

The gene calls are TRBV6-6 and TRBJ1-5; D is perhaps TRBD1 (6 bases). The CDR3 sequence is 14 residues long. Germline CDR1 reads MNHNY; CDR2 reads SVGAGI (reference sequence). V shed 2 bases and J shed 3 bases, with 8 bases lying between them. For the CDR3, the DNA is TGTGCCAGCAGTTACCCAGGGGACAATCAGCCCCAGCATTTT. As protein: CASSYPGDNQPQHF.

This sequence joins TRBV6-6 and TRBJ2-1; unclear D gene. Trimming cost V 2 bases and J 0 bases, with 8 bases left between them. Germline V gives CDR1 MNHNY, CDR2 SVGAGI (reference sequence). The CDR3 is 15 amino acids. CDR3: CASSYSPSSYNEQFF. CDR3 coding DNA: TGTGCCAGCAGTTACAGCCCAAGCTCCTACAATGAGCAGTTCTTC.

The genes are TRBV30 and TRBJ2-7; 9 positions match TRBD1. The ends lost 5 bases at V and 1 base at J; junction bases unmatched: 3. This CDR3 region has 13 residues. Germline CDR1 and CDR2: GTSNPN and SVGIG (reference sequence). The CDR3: CAWGQGPSYEQYF. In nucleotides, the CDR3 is TGTGCCTGGGGACAGGGGCCATCCTACGAGCAGTACTTC.

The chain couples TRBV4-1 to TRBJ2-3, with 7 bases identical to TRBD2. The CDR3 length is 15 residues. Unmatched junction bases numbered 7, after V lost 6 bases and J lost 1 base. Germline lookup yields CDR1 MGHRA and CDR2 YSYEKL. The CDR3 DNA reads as TGCGCCAGCAGGTGGCGGGAGAGTGGCACAGATACGCAGTATTTT. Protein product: CASRWRESGTDTQYF.

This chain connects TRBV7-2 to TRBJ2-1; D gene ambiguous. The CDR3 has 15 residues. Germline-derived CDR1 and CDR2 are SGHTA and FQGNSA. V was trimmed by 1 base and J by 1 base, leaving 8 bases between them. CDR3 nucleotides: TGTGCCAGCAGCTTAGTAGCCAATTCCTACAATGAGCAGTTCTTC. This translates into CASSLVANSYNEQFF. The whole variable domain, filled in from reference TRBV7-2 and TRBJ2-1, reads GAGVSQSPSNKVTEKGKDVELRCDPISGHTALYWYRQSLGQGLEFLIYFQGNSAPDKSGLPSDRFSAERTGGSVSTLTIQRTQQEDSAVYLCASSLVANSYNEQFFGPGTRLTVL.

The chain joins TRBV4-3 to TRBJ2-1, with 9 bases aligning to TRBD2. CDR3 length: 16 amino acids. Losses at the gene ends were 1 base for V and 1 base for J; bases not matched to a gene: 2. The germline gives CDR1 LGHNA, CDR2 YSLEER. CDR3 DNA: TGCGCCAGCAGCCAAGGGACTAGCGAATCCTACAATGAGCAGTTCTTC. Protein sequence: CASSQGTSESYNEQFF.

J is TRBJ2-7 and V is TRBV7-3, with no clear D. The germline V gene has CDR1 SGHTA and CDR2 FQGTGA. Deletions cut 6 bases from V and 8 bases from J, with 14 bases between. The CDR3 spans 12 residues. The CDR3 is CASRSGRPQQYF. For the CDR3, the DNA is TGTGCCAGCAGATCCGGCAGGCCTCAGCAGTACTTC.

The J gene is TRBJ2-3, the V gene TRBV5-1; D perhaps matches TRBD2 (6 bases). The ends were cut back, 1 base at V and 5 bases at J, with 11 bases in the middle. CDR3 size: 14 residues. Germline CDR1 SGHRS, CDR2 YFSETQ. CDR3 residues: CASSLSGVGDTQYF. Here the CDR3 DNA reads TGCGCCAGCAGCTTGTCGGGAGTGGGAGATACGCAGTATTTT.